Shown below are 19 T cell receptor beta chains from a single sample sequenced in a study of patients and donors after allogeneic stem cell transplantation. MiXCR was run by TCRdb on the RT-PCR reads, yielding one entry per CDR3 protein. The sample holds roughly 880,000 distinct CDR3 sequences, about a sixth seen once. Sequences were obtained from blood, either unsorted or a sorted T cell fraction (not recorded which). Receptors originate from a human donor who was either an allogeneic HSCT recipient or a stem cell or donor lymphocyte infusion donor (not recorded which). It is not recorded whose cells these are; they may come from a transplant donor.

This clonotype occurred a few times. This chain uses TRBV25-1 with TRBJ2-1; D remains unclear. This CDR3 contains 13 residues. Germline V gene data show CDR1 as MGHDK and CDR2 as SYGVNS. V shed 4 bases and J shed 7 bases, with 11 bases lying between them. CDR3 nucleotides: TGTGCCAGCAGTGTGGGGTTCCGAAATGAGCAGTTCTTC. This translates into CASSVGFRNEQFF.

The table lists this clonotype with a few counts. The rearrangement uses TRBV24-1 and TRBJ2-1; D may be TRBD2 (6 bases). In germline, CDR1 is KGHDR, CDR2 SFDVKD. The CDR3 contains 13 residues. The V gene lost 7 bases and the J gene lost 4 bases, with 10 bases spanning the gap. The CDR3 DNA sequence: TGTGCCACCAGCCGGGCGGGGTACAATGAGCAGTTCTTC. Protein sequence: CATSRAGYNEQFF.

This clonotype appeared a few times. The gene calls are TRBV6-5 and TRBJ1-3; TRBD1 might be the D (5 bases). The germline V gene has CDR1 MNHEY and CDR2 SVGAGI. The CDR3 runs to 15 residues. The ends were cut back, 2 bases at V and 0 bases at J, with 8 bases in the middle. For the CDR3, the DNA is TGTGCCAGCAGTTACGGGGGTGACTCTGGAAACACCATATATTTT. The encoded protein is CASSYGGDSGNTIYF.

J is TRBJ1-3 and V is TRBV15; tentatively, D is TRBD1 (5 bases). Germline CDR1 LNHNV, CDR2 YYDKDF (reference sequence). This CDR3 has 16 residues. The V end lost 0 bases, the J end lost 0 bases, and 9 bases lay between the germline ends. The CDR3 sequence: CATSRDQGSSGNTIYF. The CDR3 nucleotides read TGTGCCACCAGCAGAGATCAGGGCTCCTCTGGAAACACCATATATTTT.

This clonotype was recorded only once. This chain uses TRBV3-1 with TRBJ1-5, with D unresolved. V was cut by 1 base and J by 2 bases, with 9 bases left in between. The CDR3 length is 15 residues. Germline V gives CDR1 LGHDT, CDR2 YNNKEL (reference sequence). DNA of the CDR3: TGTGCCAGCAGCCAAGGAGGCCAGGGCAATCAGCCCCAGCATTTT. This codes for CASSQGGQGNQPQHF.

The rearrangement joins TRBV2 to TRBJ2-1; possibly TRBD1 for D (6 bases). Germline V CDR1 and CDR2: SNHLY, FYNNEI. V gave up 2 bases and J gave up 4 bases, with 15 bases separating them. The CDR3 spans 16 residues. The DNA of the CDR3 is TGTGCCAGCAGTGAACAAACAGGGACACCGTACAATGAGCAGTTCTTC. It is translated as CASSEQTGTPYNEQFF.

This clonotype came up a few times. The chain has TRBV24-1 and TRBJ2-3; D unclear. Germline V lookup: CDR1 KGHDR, CDR2 SFDVKD. The CDR3 is 15 amino acids. V gave up 4 bases and J gave up 2 bases, with 12 bases separating them. CDR3 sequence: CATSDHHPFTDTQYF. The CDR3 DNA is TGTGCCACCAGTGACCATCACCCGTTCACAGATACGCAGTATTTT.

This clonotype was observed a handful of times. This sequence joins TRBV4-1 and TRBJ1-1, with 7 nucleotides matching TRBD1. The V gene end was trimmed by 6 bases and the J gene end by 8 bases; junction bases not matched to a gene: 15. This CDR3 has 15 amino acids. Germline CDR1 is MGHRA and CDR2 is YSYEKL. The CDR3 protein is CASSKGRGPILEAFF. The CDR3 DNA reads TGCGCCAGCAGTAAAGGAAGGGGGCCTATCCTCGAAGCTTTCTTT.

The chain employs TRBV7-9 and TRBJ2-3, with TRBD1 identical over 8 bases. J gave up 6 bases and V 5 bases, and 10 bases lay outside the gene matches. The CDR3 runs 15 residues. The germline CDR1 and CDR2 sequences are SEHNR and FQNEAQ (reference sequence). CDR3 amino acids: CASSPGTGPGDTQYF. CDR3 sequence (DNA): TGTGCCAGCAGCCCCGGGACAGGCCCGGGGGATACGCAGTATTTT.

The sample holds a few counts of this clonotype. The chain couples TRBV5-1 to TRBJ1-1; 11 bases line up with TRBD1. The V and J ends lost 3 bases and 7 bases, in that order; junction bases with no gene match: 8. Germline CDR1 SGHRS, CDR2 YFSETQ. The CDR3 has 15 residues. The CDR3 region is CASSWTGGEFIEAFF. The CDR3 nucleotides are TGCGCCAGCAGCTGGACAGGGGGCGAGTTTATTGAAGCTTTCTTT.

The rearrangement uses TRBV9 and TRBJ2-1; D not resolved. The CDR3 has 16 residues. Trimming left V 3 bases short and J 4 bases short, with 17 bases between. Germline-derived CDR1 and CDR2 are SGDLS and YYNGEE. In DNA form, the CDR3 reads TGTGCCAGCAGCGCTGGTGGTATGGGAAAGTACAATGAGCAGTTCTTC. This translates into CASSAGGMGKYNEQFF. Combining the CDR3 with reference TRBV9 and TRBJ2-1 gives the whole variable domain DSGVTQTPKHLITATGQRVTLRCSPRSGDLSVYWYQQSLDQGLQFLIQYYNGEERAKGNILERFSAQQFPDLHSELNLSSLELGDSALYFCASSAGGMGKYNEQFFGPGTRLTVL.

The chain recombines TRBV4-3 with TRBJ2-2; D not resolved. Per germline, CDR1 LGHNA and CDR2 YSLEER. This CDR3 is 15 amino acids long. Between the trimmed V and J ends, which lost 1 base and 4 bases, there was a span of 10 bases. CDR3 residues: CASSQVRRSTGELFF. The CDR3 DNA reads as TGCGCCAGCAGCCAAGTCCGACGATCCACCGGGGAGCTGTTTTTT.

V usage is TRBV4-1 and J usage is TRBJ1-4; D is ambiguous. The length of the CDR3 is 15 residues. Germline V lookup: CDR1 MGHRA, CDR2 YSYEKL. V was cut by 1 base and J by 4 bases, with 10 bases left in between. The CDR3 protein is CASSQVYTDNEKLFF. Here the CDR3 DNA reads TGCGCCAGCAGCCAAGTTTATACCGATAATGAAAAACTGTTTTTT.

This clonotype appeared a few times. The chain joins TRBV7-3 to TRBJ2-7, with TRBD2 matching 13 bases. V was pared by 5 bases and J by 5 bases, with 9 bases of the junction left unmatched. The CDR3 extends over 16 amino acids. Germline V CDR1 and CDR2: SGHTA, FQGTGA. The CDR3 bases are TGTGCCAGCAGCCCTGGACTAGCGGGAGCGTTTCACGAGCAGTACTTC. Translated, it gives CASSPGLAGAFHEQYF.

This clonotype was counted only a few times. This rearrangement joins TRBV12-3 or TRBV12-4 to TRBJ2-2; possibly TRBD1 for D (6 bases). Between the trimmed V and J ends, which lost 3 bases and 2 bases, there was a span of 19 bases. This CDR3 comprises 18 residues. CDR3 bases: TGTGCCAGCAGTTTCCTTTTCGGACAGTTGGGTAACACCGGGGAGCTGTTTTTT. Translation: CASSFLFGQLGNTGELFF.

The CDR3 coding sequence is TGCGCCAGCAGCTTCCAACTAGCGGGAGCCGGGATGGCAGATACGCAGTATTTT. This translates into CASSFQLAGAGMADTQYF. The chain couples TRBV5-1 to TRBJ2-3; the match to TRBD2 covers 11 bases. The CDR3 extends over 18 amino acids. V was clipped by 2 bases and J by 4 bases; unmatched bases: 12. Germline-derived CDR1 and CDR2 are SGHRS and YFSETQ.

This clonotype was observed a handful of times. The chain uses TRBV5-6 and TRBJ2-5, with 10 bases matching TRBD2. The CDR3 is 17 amino acids. Germline CDR1 and CDR2: SGHDT and YYEEEE. The V gene end was trimmed by 4 bases and the J gene end by 1 base; junction bases not matched to a gene: 10. CDR3 residues: CASSVFSGRPSQETQYF. The DNA for the CDR3 is TGTGCCAGCAGCGTATTTAGCGGGAGGCCTTCCCAAGAGACCCAGTACTTC.

The chain uses TRBV27 and TRBJ2-1, with D tentatively TRBD1 (6 bases). The V end lost 3 bases, the J end lost 7 bases, and 22 bases lay between the germline ends. From germline, CDR1 is MNHEY and CDR2 SMNVEV (reference sequence). The CDR3 is made up of 17 amino acids. The CDR3 nucleotides read TGTGCCAGCAGTTTGCCTTCAGGGGCGCCGAGGTTTAATGAGCAGTTCTTC. It codes for CASSLPSGAPRFNEQFF.

V and J are TRBV30 and TRBJ1-3; 8 bases align to TRBD1. CDR3 length: 15 amino acids. The germline gives CDR1 GTSNPN, CDR2 SVGIG (reference sequence). V dropped 3 bases and J dropped 0; count of bases not matched to a gene: 4. This CDR3 is CAWSATGGSGNTIYF. In nucleotides, the CDR3 is TGTGCCTGGAGCGCAACAGGGGGCTCTGGAAACACCATATATTTT.